These 14 T cell receptor beta chains came from one sample sequenced in a study of shared clonotypes between healthy human individuals. The table came from immunoSEQ multiplex PCR; TCRdb's copy has only in-frame clones and leaves some out. The table shows approximately 500,000 clones, with about 96% occurring only once. The sequenced sample consisted of naive CD4+ T cells sorted from blood. Stated subset: CD45RA+ positively selected. These receptors all stem from a woman aged 25 to 45 in good health.

The chain recombines TRBV5-1 with TRBJ1-5; D gene ambiguous. Between the trimmed V and J ends, which lost 0 bases and 4 bases, there was a span of 5 bases. The germline V gene encodes CDR1 SGHRS and CDR2 YFSETQ. The CDR3 contains 13 residues. The CDR3 is CASSLGKNQPQHF. CDR3 DNA sequence: TGCGCCAGCAGCTTGGGGAAAAATCAGCCCCAGCATTTT.

With respect to this clone: This sample includes further DNA sequences coding for the same CDR3. The chain is built from TRBV19 and TRBJ2-7, with D perhaps TRBD1 or TRBD2 (6 bases each). The CDR3 is 13 residues long. V lost 6 bases and J 2 bases, leaving 11 bases between the germline ends. In germline, CDR1 is LNHDA, CDR2 SQIVND (reference sequence). The CDR3 DNA reads as TGTGCCAGTAGCAGAGGGGGGACCTACGAGCAGTACTTC. Amino acids: CASSRGGTYEQYF.

V and J are TRBV29-1 and TRBJ2-1; unclear D gene. The CDR3 loop spans 13 amino acids. V gave up 4 bases and J gave up 3 bases, with 10 bases separating them. CDR1 and CDR2 (germline): SQVTM, ANQGSEA. Written as DNA, the CDR3 is TGCAGCGTTGGGCCTCGCCTCTACAATGAGCAGTTCTTC. Its protein product is CSVGPRLYNEQFF.

The chain links TRBV28 to TRBJ1-3; D is unresolved. The germline V gene has CDR1 MDHEN and CDR2 SYDVKM. Trimming pared 10 bases from V and 0 bases from J, leaving 10 bases between. The CDR3 has 13 residues. This CDR3 reads CATTGFSGNTIYF. CDR3 nucleotides: TGTGCCACCACGGGTTTCTCTGGAAACACCATATATTTT.

The chain couples TRBV9 to TRBJ2-5; 9 nucleotides match TRBD2. Trimming at V came to 2 bases and at J to 0 bases, leaving 5 bases not matched to a gene. CDR1 is SGDLS and CDR2 is YYNGEE in the germline V gene. The length of the CDR3 is 16 residues. CDR3 sequence (DNA): TGTGCCAGCAGCGTGGGACTAGCTGCGTACCAAGAGACCCAGTACTTC. Residues: CASSVGLAAYQETQYF.

The chain employs TRBV5-5 and TRBJ2-7; no firm D call. Germline V gives CDR1 SGHKS, CDR2 YYEKEE (reference sequence). This CDR3 contains 12 residues. Trimming removed 2 bases from V and 5 bases from J, with 8 bases in between. The CDR3 loop reads CASSLGYNEQYF. Written as DNA, the CDR3 is TGTGCCAGCAGCTTAGGGTATAACGAGCAGTACTTC.

J is TRBJ2-1 and V is TRBV18; TRBD1 agrees at 9 bases. The trim removed 4 bases at V and 4 bases at J, leaving 5 bases unmatched. The CDR3 is 15 amino acids. The V gene's germline CDR1 is KGHSH and CDR2 LQKENI. CDR3 in DNA: TGTGCCAGCTCACGGGGACAGGGTTTGTACAATGAGCAGTTCTTC. It yields the protein CASSRGQGLYNEQFF.

For this clone: This same CDR3 is encoded by further DNA sequences in the sample. The CDR3 reads CASSILAGTYEQYF. The CDR3, as DNA: TGTGCCAGTAGTATCCTAGCGGGGACCTACGAGCAGTACTTC. V and J are TRBV19 and TRBJ2-7; 9 bases agree with TRBD2. Germline trimming cut 3 bases from V and 2 bases from J; bases unmatched to any gene: 2. This CDR3 contains 14 residues. Germline V lookup: CDR1 LNHDA, CDR2 SQIVND (reference sequence). Together with reference TRBV19 and TRBJ2-7, the CDR3 gives the full variable domain: DGGITQSPKYLFRKEGQNVTLSCEQNLNHDAMYWYRQDPGQGLRLIYYSQIVNDFQKGDIAEGYSVSREKKESFPLTVTSAQKNPTAFYLCASSILAGTYEQYFGPGTRLTVT.

The gene calls are TRBV7-9 and TRBJ2-5; D possibly uses TRBD1 or TRBD2 (5 bases each). CDR1 and CDR2 from the germline V gene are SEHNR and FQNEAQ (reference sequence). Trimming removed 2 bases at V and 5 bases at J, with 12 bases between. The CDR3 is made up of 14 amino acids. The CDR3 spells CASSLWDLGETQYF. The CDR3 coding sequence is TGTGCCAGCAGCTTATGGGACCTAGGGGAGACCCAGTACTTC.

V is TRBV28 and J is TRBJ2-7; 7 nucleotides agree with TRBD1. The CDR3 runs to 16 residues. Germline V gives CDR1 MDHEN, CDR2 SYDVKM. V gave up 6 bases and J gave up 2 bases; unmatched junction bases: 13. CDR3: CASSERQGIRTYEQYF. Written as DNA, the CDR3 is TGTGCCAGCAGCGAACGACAGGGTATCAGAACCTACGAGCAGTACTTC.

The chain combines TRBV19 with TRBJ1-1; perhaps TRBD1 as D (5 bases). Looked up from germline, CDR1 is LNHDA and CDR2 is SQIVND (reference sequence). Trimming removed 5 bases from V and 7 bases from J, with 11 bases in between. This CDR3 contains 12 residues. The CDR3, as DNA: TGTGCCAGTAGTCCGGCAGGGATTGAAGCTTTCTTT. It translates to CASSPAGIEAFF.

This clone occurred once. The chain couples TRBV5-8 to TRBJ1-2; perhaps TRBD1 as D (5 bases). This CDR3 contains 16 residues. Trimming cost V 0 bases and J 0 bases, with 12 bases left between them. Germline V gene data show CDR1 as SGHTS and CDR2 as YDEGEE. The CDR3 coding sequence is TGTGCCAGCAGCTTGGCCCCAGGGTATGCTAACTATGGCTACACCTTC. It translates to CASSLAPGYANYGYTF.

The chain's CDR3 is CASSLGRSAYEQYF. Written as DNA, the CDR3 is TGCGCCAGCAGCTTGGGTCGGTCCGCCTACGAGCAGTACTTC. The genes are TRBV5-1 and TRBJ2-7; D is unclear. Germline V gene sequence: CDR1 SGHRS, CDR2 YFSETQ. Trimming stripped 0 bases from V and 2 bases from J, with 9 bases between. The CDR3 is 14 residues long.

This chain joins TRBV28 and TRBJ1-5; D remains unclear. The CDR3 spans 11 residues. The V end was cut by 7 bases, the J end by 5 bases, with 6 bases between. The germline V gene has CDR1 MDHEN and CDR2 SYDVKM. The CDR3 coding sequence is TGTGCCAGCAAGTCTCATCAGCCCCAGCATTTT. Its translation: CASKSHQPQHF.